This record looks at one T cell receptor (beta chain) sequence and its context. Its target is unknown. Sampling involved one blood draw (under 2.7 ml) for every donor. Germline CDR1 LGHDT, CDR2 YNNKEL (reference sequence). The CDR3 has 18 residues. TCR libraries were prepared from about 3.5 ug total RNA each. TCRdb re-called the 5' RACE reads, yielding one record per CDR3 amino acid sequence without DNA. The sample has roughly 200,000 distinct CDR3 sequences, and its top ten clones hold roughly 1.7%. This sample was taken from a study of monozygotic twins with inflammatory bowel disease. Study observations and caveats: What may have added variability to patient repertoires is that immunosuppressive treatments differed.

The receptor was derived from a human donor with ulcerative colitis or Crohn's disease, or a healthy co-twin of an affected twin (not recorded which). Sequencing was done on a sample of blood. The V call is TRBV3-1, the J call TRBJ1-6. CDR3: CASSPHLDLSSYNSPLHF.